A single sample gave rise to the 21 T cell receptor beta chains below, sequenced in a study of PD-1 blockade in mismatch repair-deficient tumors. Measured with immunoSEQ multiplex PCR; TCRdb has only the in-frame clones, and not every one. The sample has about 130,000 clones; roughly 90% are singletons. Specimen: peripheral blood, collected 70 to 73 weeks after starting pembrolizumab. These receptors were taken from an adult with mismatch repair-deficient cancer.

The CDR3 nucleotides read TGTGCCAGCAGCTTGGTTGGCGGGACCACAGATACGCAGTATTTT. This codes for CASSLVGGTTDTQYF. This chain links TRBV5-6 with TRBJ2-3, with D tentatively TRBD2 (6 bases). CDR1 is SGHDT and CDR2 is YYEEEE in the germline V gene. The CDR3 length is 15 residues. V lost 0 bases to trimming and J lost 2 bases, with 10 bases between them. Based on the CDR3 plus reference TRBV5-6 and TRBJ2-3, the full variable domain is DAGVTQSPTHLIKTRGQQVTLRCSPKSGHDTVSWYQQALGQGPQFIFQYYEEEERQRGNFPDRFSGHQFPNYSSELNVNALLLGDSALYLCASSLVGGTTDTQYFGPGTRLTVL.

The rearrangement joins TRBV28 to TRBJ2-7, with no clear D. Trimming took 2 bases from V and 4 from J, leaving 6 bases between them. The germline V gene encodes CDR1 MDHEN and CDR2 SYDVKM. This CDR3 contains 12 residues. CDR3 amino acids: CASSLVGYEQYF. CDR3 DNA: TGTGCCAGCAGTTTAGTGGGGTACGAGCAGTACTTC.

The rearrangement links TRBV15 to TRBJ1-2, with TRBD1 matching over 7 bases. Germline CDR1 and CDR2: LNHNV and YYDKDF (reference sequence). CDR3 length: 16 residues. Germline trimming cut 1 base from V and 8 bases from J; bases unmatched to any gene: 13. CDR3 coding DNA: TGTGCCACCAGCAGAGCCCGGACAGGCACAGCGGTAGGCTACACCTTC. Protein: CATSRARTGTAVGYTF.

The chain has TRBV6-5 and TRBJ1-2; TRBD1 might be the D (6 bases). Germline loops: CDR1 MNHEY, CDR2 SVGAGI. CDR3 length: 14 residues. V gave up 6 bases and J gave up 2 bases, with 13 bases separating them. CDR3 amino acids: CASSSTGYNYGYTF. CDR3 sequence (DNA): TGTGCCAGCAGCTCGACAGGTTACAACTATGGCTACACCTTC.

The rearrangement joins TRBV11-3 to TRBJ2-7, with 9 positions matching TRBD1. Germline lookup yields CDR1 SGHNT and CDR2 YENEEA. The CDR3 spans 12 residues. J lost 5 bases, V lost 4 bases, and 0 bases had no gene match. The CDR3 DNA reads TGTGCCAGCAGCTGGACAGGGGACGAGCAGTACTTC. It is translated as CASSWTGDEQYF. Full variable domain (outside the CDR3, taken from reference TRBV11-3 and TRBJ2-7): EAGVVQSPRYKIIEKKQPVAFWCNPISGHNTLYWYLQNLGQGPELLIRYENEEAVDDSQLPKDRFSAERLKGVDSTLKIQPAELGDSAVYLCASSWTGDEQYFGPGTRLTVT.

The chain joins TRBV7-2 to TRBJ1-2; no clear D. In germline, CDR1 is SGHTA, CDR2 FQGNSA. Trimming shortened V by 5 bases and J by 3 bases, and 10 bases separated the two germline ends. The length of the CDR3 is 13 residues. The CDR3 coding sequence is TGTGCCAGCAGCCAGTACAGACACTATGGCTACACCTTC. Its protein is CASSQYRHYGYTF.

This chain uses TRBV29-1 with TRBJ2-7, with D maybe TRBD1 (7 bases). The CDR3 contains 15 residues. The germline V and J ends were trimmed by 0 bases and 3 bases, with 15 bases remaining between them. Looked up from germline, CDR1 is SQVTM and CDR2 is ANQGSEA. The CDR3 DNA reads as TGCAGCGTTGAAGAGAGAGGACAGGACTACTACGAGCAGTACTTC. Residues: CSVEERGQDYYEQYF.

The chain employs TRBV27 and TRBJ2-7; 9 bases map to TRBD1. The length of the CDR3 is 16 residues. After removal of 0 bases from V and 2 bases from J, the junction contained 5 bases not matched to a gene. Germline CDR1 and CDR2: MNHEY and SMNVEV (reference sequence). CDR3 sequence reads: CASSLSPGQGTYEQYF. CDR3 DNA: TGTGCCAGCAGTTTATCTCCGGGACAGGGTACCTACGAGCAGTACTTC.

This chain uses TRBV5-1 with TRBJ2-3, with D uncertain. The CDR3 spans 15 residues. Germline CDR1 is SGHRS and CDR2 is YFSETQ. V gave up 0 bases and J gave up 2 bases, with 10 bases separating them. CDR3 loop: CASSLEGYHTDTQYF. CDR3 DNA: TGCGCCAGCAGCTTGGAAGGGTACCACACAGATACGCAGTATTTT. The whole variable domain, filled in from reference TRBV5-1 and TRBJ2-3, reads KAGVTQTPRYLIKTRGQQVTLSCSPISGHRSVSWYQQTPGQGLQFLFEYFSETQRNKGNFPGRFSGRQFSNSRSEMNVSTLELGDSALYLCASSLEGYHTDTQYFGPGTRLTVL.

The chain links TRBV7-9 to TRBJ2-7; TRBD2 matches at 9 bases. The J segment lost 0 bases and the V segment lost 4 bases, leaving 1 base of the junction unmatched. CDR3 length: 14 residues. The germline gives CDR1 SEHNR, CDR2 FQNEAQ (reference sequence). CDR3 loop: CASSSTSGSYEQYF. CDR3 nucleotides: TGTGCCAGCAGCTCGACTAGCGGCTCCTACGAGCAGTACTTC. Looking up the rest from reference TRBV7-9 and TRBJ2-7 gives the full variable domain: DTGVSQNPRHKITKRGQNVTFRCDPISEHNRLYWYRQTLGQGPEFLTYFQNEAQLEKSRLLSDRFSAERPKGSFSTLEIQRTEQGDSAMYLCASSSTSGSYEQYFGPGTRLTVT.

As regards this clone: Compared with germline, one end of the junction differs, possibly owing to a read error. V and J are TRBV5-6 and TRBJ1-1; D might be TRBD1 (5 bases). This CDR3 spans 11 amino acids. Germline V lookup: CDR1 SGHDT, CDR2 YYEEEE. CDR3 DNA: TGTGCCAGCAGCGATACCGGGACTCTCTACTTT. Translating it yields CASSDTGTLYF. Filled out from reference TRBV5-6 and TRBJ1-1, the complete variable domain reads DAGVTQSPTHLIKTRGQQVTLRCSPKSGHDTVSWYQQALGQGPQFIFQYYEEEERQRGNFPDRFSGHQFPNYSSELNVNALLLGDSALYLCASSDTGTLYFGQGTRLTVV.

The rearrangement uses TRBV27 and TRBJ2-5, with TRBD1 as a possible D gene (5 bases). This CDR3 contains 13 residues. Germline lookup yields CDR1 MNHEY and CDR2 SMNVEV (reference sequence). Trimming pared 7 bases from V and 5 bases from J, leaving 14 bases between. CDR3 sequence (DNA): TGTGCCAGCAAGGGGCCAGGGTGGGAGACCCAGTACTTC. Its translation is CASKGPGWETQYF.

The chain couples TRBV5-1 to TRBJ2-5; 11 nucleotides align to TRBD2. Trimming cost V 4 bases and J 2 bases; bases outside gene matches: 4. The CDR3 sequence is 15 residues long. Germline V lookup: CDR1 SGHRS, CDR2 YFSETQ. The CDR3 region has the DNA TGCGCCAGCAGCCGGGGACTAGCGGCTCAAGAGACCCAGTACTTC. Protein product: CASSRGLAAQETQYF.

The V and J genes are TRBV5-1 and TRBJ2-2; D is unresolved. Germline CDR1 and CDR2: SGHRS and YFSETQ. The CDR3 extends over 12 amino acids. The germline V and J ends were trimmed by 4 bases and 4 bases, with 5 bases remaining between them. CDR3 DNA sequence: TGCGCCAGCAGCCAAAGCACCGGGGAGCTGTTTTTT. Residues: CASSQSTGELFF.

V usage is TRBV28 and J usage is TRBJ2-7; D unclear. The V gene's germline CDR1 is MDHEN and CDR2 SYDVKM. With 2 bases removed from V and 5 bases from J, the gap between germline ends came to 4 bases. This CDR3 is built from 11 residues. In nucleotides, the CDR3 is TGTGCCAGCAGTTTAGTCAACGAGCAGTACTTC. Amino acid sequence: CASSLVNEQYF.

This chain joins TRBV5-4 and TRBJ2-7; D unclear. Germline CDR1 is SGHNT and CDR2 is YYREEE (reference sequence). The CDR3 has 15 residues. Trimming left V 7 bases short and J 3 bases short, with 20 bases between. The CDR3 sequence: CASQPNLGTGYEQYF. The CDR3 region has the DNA TGTGCCAGCCAACCTAACTTGGGAACGGGCTACGAGCAGTACTTC. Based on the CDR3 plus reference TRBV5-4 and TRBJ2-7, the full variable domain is ETGVTQSPTHLIKTRGQQVTLRCSSQSGHNTVSWYQQALGQGPQFIFQYYREEENGRGNFPPRFSGLQFPNYSSELNVNALELDDSALYLCASQPNLGTGYEQYFGPGTRLTVT.

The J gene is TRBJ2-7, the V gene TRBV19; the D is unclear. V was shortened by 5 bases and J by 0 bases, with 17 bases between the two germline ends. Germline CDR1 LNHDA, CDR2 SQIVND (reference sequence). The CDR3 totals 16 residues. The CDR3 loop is CASSLGFRQNSYEQYF. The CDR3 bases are TGTGCCAGTAGTCTGGGTTTTAGGCAGAACTCCTACGAGCAGTACTTC.

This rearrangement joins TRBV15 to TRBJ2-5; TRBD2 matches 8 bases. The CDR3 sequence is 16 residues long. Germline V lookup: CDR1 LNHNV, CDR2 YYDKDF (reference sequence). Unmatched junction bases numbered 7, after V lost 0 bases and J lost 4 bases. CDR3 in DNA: TGTGCCACCAGCAGAGATGCCCGGGAGGGGGGAGAGACCCAGTACTTC. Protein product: CATSRDAREGGETQYF.

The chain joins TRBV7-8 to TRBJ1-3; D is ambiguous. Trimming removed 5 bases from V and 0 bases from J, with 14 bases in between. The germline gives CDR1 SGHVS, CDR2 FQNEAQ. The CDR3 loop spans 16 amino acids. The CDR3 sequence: CASSPLERASGNTIYF. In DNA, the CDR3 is TGTGCCAGCAGCCCCCTTGAAAGGGCCTCTGGAAACACCATATATTTT. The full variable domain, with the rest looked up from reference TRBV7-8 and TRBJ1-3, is GAGVSQSPRYKVAKRGQDVALRCDPISGHVSLFWYQQALGQGPEFLTYFQNEAQLDKSGLPSDRFFAERPEGSVSTLKIQRTQQEDSAVYLCASSPLERASGNTIYFGEGSWLTVV.

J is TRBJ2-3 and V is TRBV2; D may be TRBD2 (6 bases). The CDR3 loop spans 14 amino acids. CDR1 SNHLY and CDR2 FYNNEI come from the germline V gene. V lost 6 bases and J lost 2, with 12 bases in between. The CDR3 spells CASSHGTVTDTQYF. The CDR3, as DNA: TGTGCCAGCAGCCACGGGACTGTCACAGATACGCAGTATTTT.

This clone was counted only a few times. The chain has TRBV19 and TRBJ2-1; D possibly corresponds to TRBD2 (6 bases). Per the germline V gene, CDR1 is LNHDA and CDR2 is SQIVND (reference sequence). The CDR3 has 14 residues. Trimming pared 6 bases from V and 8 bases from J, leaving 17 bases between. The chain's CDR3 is CASRIQTSGDEQFF. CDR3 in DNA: TGTGCCAGTAGGATCCAGACCTCGGGAGATGAGCAGTTCTTC.